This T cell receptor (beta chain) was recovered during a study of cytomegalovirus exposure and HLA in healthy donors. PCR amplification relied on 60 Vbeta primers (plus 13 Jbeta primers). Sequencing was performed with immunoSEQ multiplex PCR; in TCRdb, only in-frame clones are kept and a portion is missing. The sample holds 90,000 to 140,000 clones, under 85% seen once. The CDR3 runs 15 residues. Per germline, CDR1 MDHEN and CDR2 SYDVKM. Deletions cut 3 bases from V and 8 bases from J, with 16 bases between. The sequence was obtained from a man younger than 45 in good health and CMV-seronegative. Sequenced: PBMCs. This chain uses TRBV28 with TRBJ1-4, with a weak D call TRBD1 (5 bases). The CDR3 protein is CASSLGGQGGEKLFF. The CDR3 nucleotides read TGTGCCAGCAGTTTGGGGGGTCAGGGCGGCGAAAAACTGTTTTTT.